The 20 T cell receptor beta chains listed next were all sequenced from one sample in a study of vaccination effects on CD4 cells after COVID-19. Within the ViraFEST assay, antigen-specific CD4+ T cells underwent expansion with viral peptide pools prior to sequencing. CD4+ T cells were isolated after around ten days of culture. Each participant was administered two doses of either the BNT162b2 or the mRNA-1273 vaccine. Assay used: immunoSEQ multiplex PCR; TCRdb lists only in-frame clones, some missing. Among 15,000 to 20,000 clones listed, approximately 80% were seen once. The antigens of these receptors remain unknown. The sequenced sample was CD4+ T cells from PBMCs cultured with HCoV-NL63 spike peptides, obtained after COVID-19 vaccination. The receptors stem from a human donor who received a COVID-19 vaccine.

In this sample, this clone turned up once. The V gene is TRBV30, the J gene TRBJ1-2; TRBD1 is a possible D gene (6 bases). Deletions cut 1 base from V and 7 bases from J, with 10 bases between. This CDR3 is built from 12 residues. Germline lookup yields CDR1 GTSNPN and CDR2 SVGIG (reference sequence). The CDR3, as DNA: TGTGCCTGGAGTGACAGGGTCGGTGGCTACACCTTC. Translation gives CAWSDRVGGYTF.

The gene calls are TRBV12-3 or TRBV12-4 and TRBJ1-4; TRBD1 is a possible D gene (5 bases). The CDR3 extends over 12 amino acids. Trimming left V 3 bases short and J 8 bases short, with 7 bases between. In DNA form, the CDR3 reads TGTGCCAGCAGTTTGAGGGGCGAAAAACTGTTTTTT. Translation: CASSLRGEKLFF.

This chain links TRBV5-6 with TRBJ1-1; a weak D match, TRBD1 (6 bases). The CDR3 has 14 residues. CDR1 is SGHDT and CDR2 is YYEEEE in the germline V gene. Between the trimmed V and J ends, which lost 4 bases and 0 bases, there was a span of 10 bases. CDR3 amino acids: CASSKQGLNTEAFF. The CDR3, as DNA: TGTGCCAGCAGCAAACAGGGCCTGAACACTGAAGCTTTCTTT.

With respect to this clone: At one boundary the junction diverges from the germline segment, which might be a read error. V usage is TRBV29-1 and J usage is TRBJ1-2, with TRBD1 matching 8 bases. There are 13 residues in the CDR3. Germline V gene lookup returns CDR1 SQVTM and CDR2 ANQGSEA. CDR3 amino acids: CSVEGQGSSGYTF. The CDR3 bases are TGCAGCGTCGAAGGACAGGGTTCTTCTGGCTACACCTTC.

This clone was counted a single time. The rearrangement links TRBV5-6 to TRBJ2-7; 7 nucleotides agree with TRBD1. Germline trimming cut 4 bases from V and 3 bases from J; bases unmatched to any gene: 7. The CDR3 covers 14 residues. The germline V gene has CDR1 SGHDT and CDR2 YYEEEE. CDR3 sequence (DNA): TGTGCCAGCAGCCCGATGGGACAGATCTACGAGCAGTACTTC. Protein: CASSPMGQIYEQYF.

The genes are TRBV24-1 and TRBJ2-3, with TRBD2 matching over 7 bases. The CDR3 is made up of 15 amino acids. The germline V gene has CDR1 KGHDR and CDR2 SFDVKD. V was clipped by 2 bases and J by 6 bases; unmatched bases: 7. CDR3 sequence (DNA): TGTGCCACCAGTGATTCGGGGGGACGGAAGGATACGCAGTATTTT. Amino acids: CATSDSGGRKDTQYF.

This rearrangement joins TRBV18 to TRBJ2-2; D could derive from TRBD1 or TRBD2 (6 bases each). The CDR3 has 17 amino acids. Germline CDR1 is KGHSH and CDR2 is LQKENI. The ends were cut back, 1 base at V and 6 bases at J, with 18 bases in the middle. The CDR3 DNA is TGTGCCAGCTCACCACGAGAAGGGGGGCCTATCGCCGGGGAGCTGTTTTTT. Protein: CASSPREGGPIAGELFF.

The chain couples TRBV9 to TRBJ2-2, with a tentative D call TRBD1 (5 bases). Trimming took off 2 bases at V and 5 bases at J, with 13 bases between the two ends. This CDR3 comprises 15 residues. Germline V lookup: CDR1 SGDLS, CDR2 YYNGEE. CDR3 protein: CASSVAGKETGELFF. The CDR3 DNA follows: TGTGCCAGCAGCGTGGCAGGGAAGGAAACCGGGGAGCTGTTTTTT.

This chain joins TRBV5-6 and TRBJ1-2; TRBD1 might be the D (6 bases). Germline V lookup: CDR1 SGHDT, CDR2 YYEEEE. Trimming pared 0 bases from V and 3 bases from J, leaving 12 bases between. This CDR3 has 15 amino acids. The CDR3 DNA sequence: TGTGCCAGCAGCTTGGCCGGCAGGGGAGACTATGGCTACACCTTC. It translates to CASSLAGRGDYGYTF.

V is TRBV19 and J is TRBJ1-2; TRBD1 matches at 7 bases. CDR1 is LNHDA, CDR2 SQIVND, per germline (reference sequence). CDR3 size: 14 residues. V dropped 4 bases and J dropped 4; count of bases not matched to a gene: 6. In nucleotides, the CDR3 is TGTGCCAGTAGTACCCGGACAGGACCCTATGGCTACACCTTC. Encoded protein: CASSTRTGPYGYTF.

This clone was found once. Written as DNA, the CDR3 is TGTGCCAGCAGGCCTCGGGGGGGGGCTGACGAGCAGTACTTC. Translating gives CASRPRGGADEQYF. V is TRBV7-2 and J is TRBJ2-7, with 8 bases lining up with TRBD2. The CDR3 length is 14 residues. The J segment lost 5 bases and the V segment lost 6 bases, leaving 9 bases of the junction unmatched. Looked up from germline, CDR1 is SGHTA and CDR2 is FQGNSA.

The chain recombines TRBV5-5 with TRBJ1-1, with TRBD1 matching over 10 bases. V dropped 4 bases and J dropped 4; count of bases not matched to a gene: 7. This CDR3 comprises 15 residues. Germline values: CDR1 SGHKS, CDR2 YYEKEE (reference sequence). CDR3 region: CASSPLGQGTTEAFF. The CDR3 coding sequence is TGTGCCAGCAGCCCCCTGGGACAGGGGACCACTGAAGCTTTCTTT. Full variable domain (outside the CDR3, taken from reference TRBV5-5 and TRBJ1-1): DAGVTQSPTHLIKTRGQQVTLRCSPISGHKSVSWYQQVLGQGPQFIFQYYEKEERGRGNFPDRFSARQFPNYSSELNVNALLLGDSALYLCASSPLGQGTTEAFFGQGTRLTVV.

This rearrangement joins TRBV5-4 to TRBJ2-7; D is unresolved. The ends were cut back, 4 bases at V and 0 bases at J, with 20 bases in the middle. The germline V gene encodes CDR1 SGHNT and CDR2 YYREEE (reference sequence). CDR3 length equals 17 residues. CDR3 residues: CASSPKHYGRRSYEQYF. The CDR3 DNA is TGTGCCAGCAGCCCCAAGCACTACGGGCGTCGCTCCTACGAGCAGTACTTC.

The chain has TRBV6-5 and TRBJ2-2; D is ambiguous. The CDR3 runs 15 residues. V gave up 5 bases and J gave up 0 bases, with 10 bases separating them. Germline CDR1 MNHEY, CDR2 SVGAGI. The CDR3 here is CASSLGMANTGELFF. CDR3 DNA sequence: TGTGCCAGCAGTCTAGGGATGGCGAACACCGGGGAGCTGTTTTTT.

The CDR3 protein is CASSSLGQGVDQPQHF. The CDR3 DNA sequence: TGTGCCAGCAGCTCCCTGGGACAGGGGGTCGATCAGCCCCAGCATTTT. This rearrangement joins TRBV5-4 to TRBJ1-5; 11 positions match TRBD1. The CDR3 consists of 16 residues. Per the germline V gene, CDR1 is SGHNT and CDR2 is YYREEE (reference sequence). The junction had 7 bases not matched to a gene; V was cut back by 3 bases and J by 5 bases.

The CDR3 is CASSEKQNTEAFF. CDR3 in DNA: TGTGCCAGCAGTGAAAAACAGAACACTGAAGCTTTCTTT. The chain is built from TRBV6-1 and TRBJ1-1; D remains ambiguous. Germline assignment: CDR1 MNHNS and CDR2 SASEGT. V gave up 2 bases and J gave up 1 base, with 5 bases separating them. The CDR3 extends over 13 amino acids.

The chain is built from TRBV16 and TRBJ2-3; D not certain. Trimming removed 1 base from V and 4 bases from J, with 12 bases in between. Germline-derived CDR1 and CDR2 are KGHSY and FQNENV. The CDR3 runs 15 residues. The CDR3 loop is CASSQYPSRSDTQYF. DNA for the CDR3: TGTGCCAGCAGCCAATACCCCTCCCGGTCAGATACGCAGTATTTT. The full variable domain, with the rest looked up from reference TRBV16 and TRBJ2-3, is GEEVAQTPKHLVRGEGQKAKLYCAPIKGHSYVFWYQQVLKNEFKFLISFQNENVFDETGMPKERFSAKCLPNSPCSLEIQATKLEDSAVYFCASSQYPSRSDTQYFGPGTRLTVL.

The chain joins TRBV30 to TRBJ1-6, with D possibly TRBD1 on 5 matching bases. Per the germline V gene, CDR1 is GTSNPN and CDR2 is SVGIG (reference sequence). V lost 0 bases, J lost 13 bases, and 13 bases lay in between. This CDR3 spans 13 amino acids. Here the CDR3 DNA reads TGTGCCTGGAGTGTACTCTGGGGGGAGCCCCTCCACTTT. Protein: CAWSVLWGEPLHF.

There are a few counts of this clone. The chain is built from TRBV19 and TRBJ1-3; TRBD1 aligns across 7 bases. Germline CDR1 is LNHDA and CDR2 is SQIVND (reference sequence). Trimming at V came to 6 bases and at J to 7 bases, leaving 6 bases not matched to a gene. CDR3 length: 13 residues. CDR3 nucleotide sequence: TGTGCCAGTAGGAGGGCAGGGGGGAACACCATATATTTT. This sequence encodes CASRRAGGNTIYF.

The chain employs TRBV7-9 and TRBJ2-2; a possible D gene is TRBD1 (6 bases). CDR1 SEHNR and CDR2 FQNEAQ come from the germline V gene (reference sequence). The CDR3 spans 17 residues. V was cut by 3 bases and J by 0 bases, with 14 bases left in between. CDR3 bases: TGTGCCAGCAGCTTGAACAGGGATACCGCGAACACCGGGGAGCTGTTTTTT. Encoded protein: CASSLNRDTANTGELFF.